The subject of this entry is one T cell receptor (beta chain). The data originate from a study of shared clonotypes between healthy human individuals. Across the study: Participating donors consisted of a couple of women and a few men aged 18 to 49.

Data came from immunoSEQ multiplex PCR; TCRdb stores just in-frame clones and leaves some out. This table has more than 900,000 clones, more than 75% appearing once. Germline lookup yields CDR1 MNHEY and CDR2 SVGAGI. V gave up 2 bases and J gave up 4 bases, with 12 bases separating them. The CDR3 runs 15 residues. CD4+ cells underwent separation, giving CD45RA+ naive and CD45RA-negative memory subsets. This chain uses TRBV6-5 with TRBJ1-3, with D possibly being TRBD1 (5 bases). The sample consisted of memory CD4+ T cells from PBMCs. Subset in this sample: CD45RA-negative fraction. The TCR comes from a young man in good health. Some clones in this sample may be carry-over from other donors' samples. The CDR3 sequence is CASSYISAGGNTIYF. CDR3 sequence (DNA): TGTGCCAGCAGTTACATATCGGCAGGGGGAAACACCATATATTTT.